This T cell receptor (beta chain) was captured in a study of Ad26.COV2.S vaccination and SARS-CoV-2 variants. General study results and limits: Ad26.COV2.S recipients had broader spike-specific TCRs (P = 0.0014).

This CDR3 contains 16 residues. Trimming removed 5 bases at V and 0 bases at J, with 14 bases between. CDR1 is SEHNR and CDR2 is FQNEAQ in the germline V gene (reference sequence). The treatment denotes: roughly 18 received Ad26.COV2.S at low or high dose, single or two shots; 5 received placebo; per-sample allocation not given. The investigators took samples on day 63 after the first vaccine or placebo injection. Libraries were prepared by immunoSEQ multiplex PCR; TCRdb keeps only in-frame clonotypes and omits some of them. The sample holds around 350,000 clones, 80% to 90% seen once. For this clone: Its target is not known.

The sample was peripheral blood, taken in a trial of Ad26.COV2.S vaccine versus placebo. The sequence derives from a person aged 18-60 years who received the Ad26.COV2.S COVID-19 vaccine or a placebo. The rearrangement links TRBV7-9 to TRBJ2-1; D remains unclear. This chain's CDR3 is CASSPRGFSSYNEQFF. The DNA for the CDR3 is TGTGCCAGCAGCCCCCGCGGCTTTAGCTCCTACAATGAGCAGTTCTTC. Full variable domain (outside the CDR3, taken from reference TRBV7-9 and TRBJ2-1): DTGVSQNPRHKITKRGQNVTFRCDPISEHNRLYWYRQTLGQGPEFLTYFQNEAQLEKSRLLSDRFSAERPKGSFSTLEIQRTEQGDSAMYLCASSPRGFSSYNEQFFGPGTRLTVL.